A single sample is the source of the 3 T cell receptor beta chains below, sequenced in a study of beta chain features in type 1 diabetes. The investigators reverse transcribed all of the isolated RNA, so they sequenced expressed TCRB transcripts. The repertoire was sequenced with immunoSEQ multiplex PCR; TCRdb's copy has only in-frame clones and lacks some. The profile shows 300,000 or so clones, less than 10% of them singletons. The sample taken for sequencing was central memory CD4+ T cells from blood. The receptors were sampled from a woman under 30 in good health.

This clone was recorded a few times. Here the CDR3 reads CASSLQGVETQYF. The CDR3 DNA sequence: TGTGCCAGCAGCTTACAGGGGGTAGAGACCCAGTACTTC. The chain employs TRBV5-6 and TRBJ2-5, with 8 bases fitting TRBD1. Looked up from germline, CDR1 is SGHDT and CDR2 is YYEEEE. This CDR3 is 13 amino acids long. The trim removed 2 bases at V and 4 bases at J, leaving 1 base unmatched.

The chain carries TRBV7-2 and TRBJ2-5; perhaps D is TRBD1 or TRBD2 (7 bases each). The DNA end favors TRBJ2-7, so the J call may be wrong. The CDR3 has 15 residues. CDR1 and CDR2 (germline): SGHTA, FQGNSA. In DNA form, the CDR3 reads TGTGCCAGCAGCCACAGGGGAGGGCGGTCCTACGAGCAGTACTTC. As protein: CASSHRGGRSYEQYF.

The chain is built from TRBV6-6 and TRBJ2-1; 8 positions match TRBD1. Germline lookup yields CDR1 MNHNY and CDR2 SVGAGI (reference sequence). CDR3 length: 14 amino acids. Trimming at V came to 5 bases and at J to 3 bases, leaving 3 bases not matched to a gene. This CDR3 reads CASSEGQDYNEQFF. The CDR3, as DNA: TGTGCCAGCAGTGAGGGACAGGACTACAATGAGCAGTTCTTC.